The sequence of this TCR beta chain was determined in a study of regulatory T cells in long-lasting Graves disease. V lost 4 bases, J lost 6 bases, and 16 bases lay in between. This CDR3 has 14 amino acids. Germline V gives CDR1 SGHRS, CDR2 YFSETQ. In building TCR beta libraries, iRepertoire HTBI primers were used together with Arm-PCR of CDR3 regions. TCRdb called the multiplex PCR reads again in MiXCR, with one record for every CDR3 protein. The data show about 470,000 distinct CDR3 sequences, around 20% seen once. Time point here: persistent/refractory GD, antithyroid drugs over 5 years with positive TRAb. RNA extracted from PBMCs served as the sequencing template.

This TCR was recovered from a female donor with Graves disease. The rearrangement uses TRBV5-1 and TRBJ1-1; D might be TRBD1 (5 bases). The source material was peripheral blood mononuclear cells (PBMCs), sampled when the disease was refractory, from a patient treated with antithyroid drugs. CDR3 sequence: CASSPQTRGAEAFF. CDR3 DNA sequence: TGCGCCAGCAGCCCGCAAACGCGGGGGGCTGAAGCTTTCTTT. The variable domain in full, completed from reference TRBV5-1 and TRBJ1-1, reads KAGVTQTPRYLIKTRGQQVTLSCSPISGHRSVSWYQQTPGQGLQFLFEYFSETQRNKGNFPGRFSGRQFSNSRSEMNVSTLELGDSALYLCASSPQTRGAEAFFGQGTRLTVV.